The TCR beta chain under discussion was sequenced for a study of siplizumab effects on memory and regulatory T cells. Broader study findings: Siplizumab conditions gave an average of about 70% Treg-derived mappable alloreactive CD4+ clones, versus about 26% for controls.

About this clone itself: The antigen is not known.

The CDR3 loop spans 16 amino acids. V shed 5 bases and J shed 1 base, with 15 bases lying between them. Germline CDR1 SGHTA, CDR2 FQGNSA. Sequenced by immunoSEQ multiplex PCR; TCRdb stores in-frame clones only, minus some. The sample has 80,000 to 130,000 clones; approximately 90% are singletons. The sequencing input was Tregs sorted from blood. The rearrangement uses TRBV7-2 and TRBJ2-4; D not certain. This receptor was taken from a human donor in good health. The CDR3 spells CASSGLPGVAKNIQYF. The CDR3 coding sequence is TGTGCCAGCAGCGGTCTTCCTGGGGTGGCCAAAAACATTCAGTACTTC.